Listed here is a single T cell receptor beta chain. This clone was recorded once. It has no known antigen specificity. No clone much larger than this one lies a single base away; base qualities are absent. In the prospective study, participants were 18 to 89 years old, resided in under 30 geographic areas of the United States, and were enrolled through a virtual design. In the prospective study, participants were assigned to cohorts based on the clinical history participants reported in a screening survey and a study questionnaire. For ImmuneRACE Cohort 3, a participant was defined as recovered based on two consecutive negative NP/OP PCR tests, clearance by a healthcare professional, or resolution of symptoms. Mobile phlebotomists in the prospective study collected whole blood, serum and a nasopharyngeal or oropharyngeal swab from every participant. Additional blood draws and questionnaires over an approximately 2-month period could optionally be provided by prospective study participants. Before DNA extraction, blood samples from the prospective study were shipped at room temperature or frozen.

The CDR3 numbers 15 residues from cysteine through phenylalanine. The read is trimmed to its CDR3 DNA, 45 bases read in frame from base 1. CDR1 is given as MNHNY and CDR2 as SVGAGI, both from the germline V gene (reference sequence). The V end gives up 0 bases and the J end 8 bases, leaving 5 bases in the junction not matched to a gene. The data belong to a study of blood T cell repertoires in COVID-19 (dated by TCRdb to the early 2020s). Some background on the complete study: Samples covering the acute and convalescent phases of COVID-19 were provided by collaborators in the United States, Italy and Spain. The material from the prospective study consisted of cDNA or gDNA derived from T cells, B-cell-depleted T cells, or PBMCs. The dataset comprised deeply sampled blood TCRbeta repertoires from subjects exposed to, actively infected with, or recovered from COVID-19. A freely available public database, intended as a resource for researchers studying the immune response to SARS-CoV-2, is where the repertoires were released. The samples were drawn from two sources: the first 160 participants of the ongoing ImmuneRACE study, and over 1,000 subjects contributed by 6 global collaborators. Sample metadata almost always included a de-identified subject ID, COVID-19 status, age in years and sex. Where available, HLA class I and class II types were obtained from metadata supplied by the sample provider rather than from assay-based typing. What the authors observed across the whole study: How much clinical and demographic metadata was included differed by source and by participant, and the metadata was provided uncurated.

TCRbeta CDR3 regions were amplified from genomic DNA by means of the immunoSEQ Assay, a bias-controlled multiplex PCR. For the original study's pipeline: Nucleated cell counts per sample were estimated from amplification of reference gene primers within the assay. Sequence reads were collapsed and filtered to measure the absolute abundance of every unique TCRbeta CDR3 rearrangement. For each sample, productive Simpson clonality was calculated as the square root of Simpson's diversity index over productive rearrangements. TCRdb holds this immuneACCESS table with in-frame rearrangements only. Some clones are missing; in checked studies, unresolved V genes explain under half, and the rest has no known cause. The V and J calls and the clone size are those of that table, but D and trimming were determined from the DNA. Present in this sample are fewer than 250,000 clones, around 80% of which were seen just once. The top ten clones comprise roughly 1.8% of the sample.

This sequence was found in a man in his sixties who had recovered from COVID-19. The rearranged segments are TRBV6-6 and TRBJ2-1; 9 central nucleotides agree with TRBD2. The sequenced material came from PBMCs or T cells enriched from blood (not recorded which). The CDR3 loop reads CASSYSRGGTDEQFF. The bases are TGTGCCAGCAGTTACTCGCGGGGGGGCACGGATGAGCAGTTCTTC.